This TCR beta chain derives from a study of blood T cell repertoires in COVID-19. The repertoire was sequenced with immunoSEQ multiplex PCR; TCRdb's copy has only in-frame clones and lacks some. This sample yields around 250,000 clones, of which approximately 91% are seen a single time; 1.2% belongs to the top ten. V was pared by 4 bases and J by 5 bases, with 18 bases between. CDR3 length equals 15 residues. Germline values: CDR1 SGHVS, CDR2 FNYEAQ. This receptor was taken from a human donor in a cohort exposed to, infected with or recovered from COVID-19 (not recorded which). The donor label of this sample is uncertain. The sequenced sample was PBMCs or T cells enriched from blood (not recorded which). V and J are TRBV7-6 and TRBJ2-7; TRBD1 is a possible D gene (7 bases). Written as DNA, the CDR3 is TGTGCCAGCAGCTCAGTCCCCGGCAGGGGGGACGAGCAGTACTTC. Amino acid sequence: CASSSVPGRGDEQYF.